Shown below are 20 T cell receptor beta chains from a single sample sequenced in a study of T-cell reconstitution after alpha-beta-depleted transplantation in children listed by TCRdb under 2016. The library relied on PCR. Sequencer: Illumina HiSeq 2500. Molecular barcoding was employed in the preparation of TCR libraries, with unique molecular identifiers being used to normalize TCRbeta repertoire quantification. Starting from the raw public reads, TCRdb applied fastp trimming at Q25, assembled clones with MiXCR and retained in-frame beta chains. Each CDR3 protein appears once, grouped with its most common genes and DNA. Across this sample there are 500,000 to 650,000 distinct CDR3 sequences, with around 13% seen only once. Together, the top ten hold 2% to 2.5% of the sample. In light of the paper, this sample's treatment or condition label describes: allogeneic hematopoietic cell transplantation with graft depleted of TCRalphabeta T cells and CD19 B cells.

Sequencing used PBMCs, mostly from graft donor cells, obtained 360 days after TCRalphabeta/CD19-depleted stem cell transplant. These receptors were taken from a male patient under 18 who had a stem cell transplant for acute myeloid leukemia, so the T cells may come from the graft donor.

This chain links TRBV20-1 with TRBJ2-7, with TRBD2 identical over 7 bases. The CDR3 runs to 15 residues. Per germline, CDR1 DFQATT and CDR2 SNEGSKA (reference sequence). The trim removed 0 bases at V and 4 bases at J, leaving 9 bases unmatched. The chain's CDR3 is CSARDRARGSYEQYF. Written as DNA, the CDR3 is TGCAGTGCTAGAGATAGGGCCCGCGGGAGTTACGAGCAGTACTTC.

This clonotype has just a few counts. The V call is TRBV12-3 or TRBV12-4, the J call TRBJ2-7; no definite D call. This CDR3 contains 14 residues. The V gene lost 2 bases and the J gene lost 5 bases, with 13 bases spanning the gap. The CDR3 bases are TGTGCCAGCAGTTTAAGCTTTCGGACGGACGAGCAGTACTTC. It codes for CASSLSFRTDEQYF.

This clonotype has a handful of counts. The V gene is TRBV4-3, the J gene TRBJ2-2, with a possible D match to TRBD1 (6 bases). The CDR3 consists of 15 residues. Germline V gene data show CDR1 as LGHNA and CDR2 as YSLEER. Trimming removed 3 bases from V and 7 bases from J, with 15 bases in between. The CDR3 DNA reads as TGCGCCAGCAGCCACGCCCAGGGGCGGATCGGGGAGCTGTTTTTT. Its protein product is CASSHAQGRIGELFF.

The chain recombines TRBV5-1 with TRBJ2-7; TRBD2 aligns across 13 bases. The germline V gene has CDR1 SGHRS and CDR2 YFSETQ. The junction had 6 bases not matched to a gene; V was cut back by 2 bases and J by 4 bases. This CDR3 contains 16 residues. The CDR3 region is CASSLGLAGVFYEQYF. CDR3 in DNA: TGCGCCAGCAGCTTAGGACTAGCGGGAGTCTTTTACGAGCAGTACTTC.

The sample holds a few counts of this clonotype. The CDR3, as DNA: TGCGCCAGCAGCTTGGCCCCGGGACGTAATGAGCAGTTCTTC. Translating it yields CASSLAPGRNEQFF. V is TRBV5-1 and J is TRBJ2-1, with D perhaps assigned TRBD1 or TRBD2 (5 bases each). The germline V and J ends were trimmed by 0 bases and 7 bases, with 11 bases remaining between them. The germline V gene has CDR1 SGHRS and CDR2 YFSETQ. This CDR3 is 14 amino acids long. The variable domain in full, completed from reference TRBV5-1 and TRBJ2-1, reads KAGVTQTPRYLIKTRGQQVTLSCSPISGHRSVSWYQQTPGQGLQFLFEYFSETQRNKGNFPGRFSGRQFSNSRSEMNVSTLELGDSALYLCASSLAPGRNEQFFGPGTRLTVL.

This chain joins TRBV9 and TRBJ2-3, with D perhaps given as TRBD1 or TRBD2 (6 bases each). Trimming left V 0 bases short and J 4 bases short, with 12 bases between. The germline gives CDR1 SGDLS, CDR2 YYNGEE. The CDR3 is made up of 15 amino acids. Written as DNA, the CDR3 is TGTGCCAGCAGCGTAGGTATGGGGGGCGCAGATACGCAGTATTTT. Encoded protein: CASSVGMGGADTQYF.

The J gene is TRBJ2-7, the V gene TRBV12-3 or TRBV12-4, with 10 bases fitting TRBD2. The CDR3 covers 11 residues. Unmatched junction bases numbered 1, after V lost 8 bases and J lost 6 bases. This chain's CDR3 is CASASGGEQYF. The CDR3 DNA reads TGTGCCAGCGCTAGCGGGGGCGAGCAGTACTTC.

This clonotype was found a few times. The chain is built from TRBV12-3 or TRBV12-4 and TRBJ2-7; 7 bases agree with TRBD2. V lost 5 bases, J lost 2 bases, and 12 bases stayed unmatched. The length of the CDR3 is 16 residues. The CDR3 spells CASSPAMVRGTYEQYF. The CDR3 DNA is TGTGCCAGCAGTCCCGCCATGGTGCGGGGGACCTACGAGCAGTACTTC.

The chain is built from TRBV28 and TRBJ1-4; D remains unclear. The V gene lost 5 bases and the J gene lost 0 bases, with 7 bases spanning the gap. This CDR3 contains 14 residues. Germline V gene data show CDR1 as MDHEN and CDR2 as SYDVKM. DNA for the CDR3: TGTGCCAGCAGTACCCCTTCAACTAATGAAAAACTGTTTTTT. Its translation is CASSTPSTNEKLFF. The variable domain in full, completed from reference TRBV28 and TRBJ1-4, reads DVKVTQSSRYLVKRTGEKVFLECVQDMDHENMFWYRQDPGLGLRLIYFSYDVKMKEKGDIPEGYSVSREKKERFSLILESASTNQTSMYLCASSTPSTNEKLFFGSGTQLSVL.

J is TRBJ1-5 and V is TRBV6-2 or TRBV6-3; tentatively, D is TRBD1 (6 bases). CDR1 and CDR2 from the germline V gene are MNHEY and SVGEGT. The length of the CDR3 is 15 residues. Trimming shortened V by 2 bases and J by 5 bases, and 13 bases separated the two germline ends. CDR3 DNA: TGTGCCAGCAGTTACGAAGGGGAGGGGGATCAGCCCCAGCATTTT. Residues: CASSYEGEGDQPQHF.

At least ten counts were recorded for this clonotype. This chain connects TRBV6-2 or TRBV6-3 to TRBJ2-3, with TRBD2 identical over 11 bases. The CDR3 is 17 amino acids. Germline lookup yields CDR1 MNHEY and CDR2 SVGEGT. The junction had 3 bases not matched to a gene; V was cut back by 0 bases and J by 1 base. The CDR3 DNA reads TGTGCCAGCAGTTACTCTCTAGCGGGAGGACGCACAGATACGCAGTATTTT. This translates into CASSYSLAGGRTDTQYF.

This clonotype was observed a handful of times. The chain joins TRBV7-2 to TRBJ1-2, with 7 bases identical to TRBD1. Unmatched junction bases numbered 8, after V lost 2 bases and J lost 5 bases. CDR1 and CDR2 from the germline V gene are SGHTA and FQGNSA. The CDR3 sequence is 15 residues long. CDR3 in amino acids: CASSLTQGQIYGYTF. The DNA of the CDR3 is TGTGCCAGCAGCTTAACCCAGGGACAGATTTATGGCTACACCTTC.

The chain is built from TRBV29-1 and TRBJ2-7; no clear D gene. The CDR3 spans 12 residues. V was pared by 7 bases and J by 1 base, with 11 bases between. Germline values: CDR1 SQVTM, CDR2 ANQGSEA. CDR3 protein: CSAFGRSYEQYV. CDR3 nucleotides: TGCAGCGCCTTCGGACGGTCCTACGAGCAGTACGTC.

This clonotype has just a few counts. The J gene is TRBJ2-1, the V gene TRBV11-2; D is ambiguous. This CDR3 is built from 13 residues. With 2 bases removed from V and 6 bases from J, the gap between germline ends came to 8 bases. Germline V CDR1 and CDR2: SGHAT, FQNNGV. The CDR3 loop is CASSLHPSNEQFF. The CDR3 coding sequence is TGTGCCAGCAGCTTACATCCTTCCAATGAGCAGTTCTTC.

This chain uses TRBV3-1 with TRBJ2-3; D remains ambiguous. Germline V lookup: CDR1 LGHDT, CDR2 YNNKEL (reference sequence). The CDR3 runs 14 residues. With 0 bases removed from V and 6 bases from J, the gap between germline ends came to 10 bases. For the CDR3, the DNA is TGTGCCAGCAGCCAAGATTCTGCGGAGGATACGCAGTATTTT. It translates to CASSQDSAEDTQYF.

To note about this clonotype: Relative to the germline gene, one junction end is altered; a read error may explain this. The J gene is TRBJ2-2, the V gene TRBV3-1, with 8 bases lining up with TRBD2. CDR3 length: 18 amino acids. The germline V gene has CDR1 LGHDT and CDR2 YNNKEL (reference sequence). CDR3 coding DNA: TGTGCCCGCAGCTTAATCCCTCCCGGGACTAGATCCACCGGGGAGCTGTTTTTT. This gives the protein CARSLIPPGTRSTGELFF.

The CDR3 sequence is CASSHVPGRWQETQYF. The CDR3, as DNA: TGCGCCAGCAGTCACGTACCGGGACGGTGGCAAGAGACCCAGTACTTC. The rearrangement joins TRBV4-1 to TRBJ2-5, with D perhaps being TRBD1 or TRBD2 (5 bases each). The CDR3 contains 16 residues. The V end lost 6 bases, the J end lost 2 bases, and 19 bases lay between the germline ends. Germline CDR1 MGHRA, CDR2 YSYEKL.

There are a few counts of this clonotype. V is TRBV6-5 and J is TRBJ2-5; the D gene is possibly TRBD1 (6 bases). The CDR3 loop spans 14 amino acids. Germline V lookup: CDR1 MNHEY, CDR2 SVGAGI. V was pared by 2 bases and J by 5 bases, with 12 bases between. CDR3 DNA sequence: TGTGCCAGCAGTTACCGAGACAGGCGGGAGACCCAGTACTTC. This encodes CASSYRDRRETQYF.

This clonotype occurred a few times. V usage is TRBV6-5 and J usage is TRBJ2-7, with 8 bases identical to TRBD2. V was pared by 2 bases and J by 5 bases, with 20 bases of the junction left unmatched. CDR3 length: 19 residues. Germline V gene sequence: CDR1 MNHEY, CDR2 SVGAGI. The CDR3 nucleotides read TGTGCCAGCAGTTACACCGCCCTAGCCCCGGGAGGGTACATAAACGAGCAGTACTTC. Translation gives CASSYTALAPGGYINEQYF.

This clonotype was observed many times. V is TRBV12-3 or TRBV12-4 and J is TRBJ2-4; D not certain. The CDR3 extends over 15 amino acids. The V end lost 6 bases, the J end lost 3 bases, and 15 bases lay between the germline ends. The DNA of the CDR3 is TGTGCCAGCAGCACTGCCATGGGTCTCAAAAACATTCAGTACTTC. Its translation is CASSTAMGLKNIQYF.